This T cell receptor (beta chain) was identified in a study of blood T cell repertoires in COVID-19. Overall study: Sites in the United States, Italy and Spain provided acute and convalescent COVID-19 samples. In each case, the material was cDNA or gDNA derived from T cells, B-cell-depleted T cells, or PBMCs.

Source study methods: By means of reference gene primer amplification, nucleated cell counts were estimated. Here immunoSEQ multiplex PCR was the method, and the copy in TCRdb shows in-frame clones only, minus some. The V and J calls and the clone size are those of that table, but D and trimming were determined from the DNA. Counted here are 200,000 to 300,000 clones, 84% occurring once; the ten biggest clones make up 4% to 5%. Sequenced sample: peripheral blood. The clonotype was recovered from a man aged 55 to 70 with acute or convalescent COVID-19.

CDR3 sequence: CASSRTGGRLPQYF. In DNA, the CDR3 is TGTGCCAGCAGTAGGACAGGGGGCAGGTTGCCGCAGTATTTT. V usage is TRBV27 and J usage is TRBJ2-3; 11 nucleotides align to TRBD1. CDR1 is MNHEY, CDR2 SMNVEV, per germline (reference sequence). The CDR3 extends over 14 amino acids. The J segment lost 10 bases and the V segment lost 5 bases, leaving 8 bases of the junction unmatched.